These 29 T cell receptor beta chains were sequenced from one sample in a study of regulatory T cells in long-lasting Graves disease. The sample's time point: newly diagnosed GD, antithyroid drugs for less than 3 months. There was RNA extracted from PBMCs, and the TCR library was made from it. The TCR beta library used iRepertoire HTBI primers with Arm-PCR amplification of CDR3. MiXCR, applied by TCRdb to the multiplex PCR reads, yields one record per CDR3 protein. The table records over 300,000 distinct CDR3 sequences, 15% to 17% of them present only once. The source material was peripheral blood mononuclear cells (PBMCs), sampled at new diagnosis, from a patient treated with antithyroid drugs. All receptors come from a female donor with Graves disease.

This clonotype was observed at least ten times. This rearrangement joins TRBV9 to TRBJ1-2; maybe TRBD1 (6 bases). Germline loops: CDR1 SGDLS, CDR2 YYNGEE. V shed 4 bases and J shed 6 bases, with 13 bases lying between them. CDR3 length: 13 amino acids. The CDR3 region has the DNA TGTGCCAGCAGCCCCTTGGACAGTCATGGCTACACCTTC. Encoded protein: CASSPLDSHGYTF. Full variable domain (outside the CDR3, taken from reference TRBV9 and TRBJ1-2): DSGVTQTPKHLITATGQRVTLRCSPRSGDLSVYWYQQSLDQGLQFLIQYYNGEERAKGNILERFSAQQFPDLHSELNLSSLELGDSALYFCASSPLDSHGYTFGSGTRLTVV.

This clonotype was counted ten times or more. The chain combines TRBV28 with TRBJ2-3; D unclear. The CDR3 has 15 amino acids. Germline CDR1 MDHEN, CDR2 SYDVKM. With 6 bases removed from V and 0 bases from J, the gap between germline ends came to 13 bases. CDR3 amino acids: CASSFRLGSTDTQYF. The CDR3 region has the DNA TGTGCCAGCAGCTTCCGTCTAGGGAGCACAGATACGCAGTATTTT.

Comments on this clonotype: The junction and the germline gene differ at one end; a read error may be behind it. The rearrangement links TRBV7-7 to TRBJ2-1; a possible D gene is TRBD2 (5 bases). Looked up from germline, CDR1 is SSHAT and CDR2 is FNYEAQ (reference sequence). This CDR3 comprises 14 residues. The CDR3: CASSPLLPEVEQFF. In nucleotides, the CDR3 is TGTGCTAGCAGCCCACTCTTGCCGGAGGTTGAGCAGTTCTTC.

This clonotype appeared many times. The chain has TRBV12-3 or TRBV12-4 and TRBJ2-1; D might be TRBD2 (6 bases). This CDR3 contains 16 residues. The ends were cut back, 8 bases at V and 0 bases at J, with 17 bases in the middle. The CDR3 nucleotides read TGTGCCAGCCGGGACCCTACCGGGGGCTCCTACAATGAGCAGTTCTTC. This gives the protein CASRDPTGGSYNEQFF.

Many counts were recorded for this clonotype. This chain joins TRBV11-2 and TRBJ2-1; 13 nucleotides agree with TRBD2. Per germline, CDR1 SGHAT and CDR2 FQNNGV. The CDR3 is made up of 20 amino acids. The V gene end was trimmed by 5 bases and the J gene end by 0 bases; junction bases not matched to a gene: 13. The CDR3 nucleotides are TGTGCCAGCAGCCTTCCCTTAAGGACTAGCGGGGGAGGCTCCTACAATGAGCAGTTCTTC. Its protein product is CASSLPLRTSGGGSYNEQFF.

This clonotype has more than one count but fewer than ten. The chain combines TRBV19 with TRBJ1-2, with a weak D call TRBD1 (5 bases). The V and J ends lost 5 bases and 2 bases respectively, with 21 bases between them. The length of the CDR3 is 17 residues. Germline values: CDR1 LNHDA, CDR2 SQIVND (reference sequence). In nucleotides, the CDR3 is TGTGCCAGTAGTGTCCGGGACCCCCCGATGGAAAACTATGGCTACACCTTC. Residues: CASSVRDPPMENYGYTF.

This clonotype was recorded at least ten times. The CDR3 bases are TGTGCCAGCAGACCAGGGGGCACAGATACGCAGTATTTT. It encodes CASRPGGTDTQYF. The rearrangement uses TRBV3-1 and TRBJ2-3; a weak D match, TRBD1 (6 bases). The germline CDR1 and CDR2 sequences are LGHDT and YNNKEL (reference sequence). Trimming stripped 6 bases from V and 1 base from J, with 8 bases between. The CDR3 has 13 amino acids.

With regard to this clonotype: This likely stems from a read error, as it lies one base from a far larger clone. This chain's CDR3 is CASSFQTGPGTEAFF. CDR3 sequence (DNA): TGTGCCAGCAGCTTCCAGACAGGGCCGGGCACTGAAGCTTTCTTT. V is TRBV5-4 and J is TRBJ1-1; 7 bases fit TRBD1. This CDR3 comprises 15 residues. After removal of 2 bases from V and 4 bases from J, the junction contained 8 bases not matched to a gene. CDR1 and CDR2 (germline): SGHNT, YYREEE (reference sequence).

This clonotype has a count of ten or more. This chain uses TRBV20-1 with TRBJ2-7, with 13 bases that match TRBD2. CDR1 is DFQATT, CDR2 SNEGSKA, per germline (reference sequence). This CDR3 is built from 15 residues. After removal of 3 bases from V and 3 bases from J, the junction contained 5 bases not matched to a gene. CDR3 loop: CSASPRTSGSYEQYF. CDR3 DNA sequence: TGCAGTGCTAGCCCGAGGACTAGCGGGAGCTACGAGCAGTACTTC.

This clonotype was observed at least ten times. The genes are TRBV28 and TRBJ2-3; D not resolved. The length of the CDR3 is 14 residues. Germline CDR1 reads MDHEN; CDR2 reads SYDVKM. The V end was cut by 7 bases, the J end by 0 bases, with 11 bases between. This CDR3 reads CASKAITSTDTQYF. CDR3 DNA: TGTGCCAGCAAGGCGATTACTAGCACAGATACGCAGTATTTT.

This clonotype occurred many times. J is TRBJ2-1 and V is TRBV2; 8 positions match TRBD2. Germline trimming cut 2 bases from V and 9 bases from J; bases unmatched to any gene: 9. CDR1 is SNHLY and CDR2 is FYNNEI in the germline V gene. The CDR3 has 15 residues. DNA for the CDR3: TGTGCCAGCAGTGAACCCAGCGGGAGCCCCCTTGAGCAGTTCTTC. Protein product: CASSEPSGSPLEQFF.

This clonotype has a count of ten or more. CDR3 amino acids: CASSLGVGDSSEQYF. The CDR3 nucleotides read TGTGCCAGCAGCTTAGGAGTTGGGGATTCTAGCGAGCAGTACTTC. The chain carries TRBV11-2 and TRBJ2-7; D uncertain. V lost 1 base and J lost 6, with 16 bases in between. The CDR3 length is 15 residues. Germline V gene data show CDR1 as SGHAT and CDR2 as FQNNGV.

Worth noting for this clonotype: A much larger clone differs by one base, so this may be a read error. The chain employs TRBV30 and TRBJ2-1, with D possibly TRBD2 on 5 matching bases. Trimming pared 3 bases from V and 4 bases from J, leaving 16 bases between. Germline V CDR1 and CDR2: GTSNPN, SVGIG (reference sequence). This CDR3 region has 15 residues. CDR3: CAWREFRRLYNEQFF. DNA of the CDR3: TGTGCCTGGAGAGAGTTCAGGAGGCTTTACAATGAGCAGTTCTTC.

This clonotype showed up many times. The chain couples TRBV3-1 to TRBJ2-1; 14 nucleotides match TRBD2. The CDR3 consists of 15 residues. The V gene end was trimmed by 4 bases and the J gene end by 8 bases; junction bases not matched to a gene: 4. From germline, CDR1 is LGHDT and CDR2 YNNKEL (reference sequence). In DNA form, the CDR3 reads TGTGCCAGCAGCCGACTAGCGGGGGGGCACTATGAGCAGTTCTTC. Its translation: CASSRLAGGHYEQFF.

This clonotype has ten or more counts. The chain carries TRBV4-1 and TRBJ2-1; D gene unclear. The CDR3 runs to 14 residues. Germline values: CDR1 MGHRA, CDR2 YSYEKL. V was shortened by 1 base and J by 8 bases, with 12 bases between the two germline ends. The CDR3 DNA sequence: TGCGCCAGCAGCCAAGCCACGGAGTGGGATGAGCAGTTCTTC. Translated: CASSQATEWDEQFF.

In DNA form, the CDR3 reads TGCGCCAGCAGCCAAGGTTTGGGTGACTACAATGAGCAGTTCTTC. This gives the protein CASSQGLGDYNEQFF. V gene TRBV4-3 combines with J gene TRBJ2-1, with no clear D. Trimming pared 1 base from V and 3 bases from J, leaving 10 bases between. Per the germline V gene, CDR1 is LGHNA and CDR2 is YSLEER. This CDR3 has 15 amino acids.

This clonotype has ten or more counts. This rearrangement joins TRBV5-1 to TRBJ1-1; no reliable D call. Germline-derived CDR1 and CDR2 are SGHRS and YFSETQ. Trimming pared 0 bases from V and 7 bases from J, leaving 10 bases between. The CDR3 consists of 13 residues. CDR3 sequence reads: CASSLVEESEAFF. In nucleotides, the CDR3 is TGCGCCAGCAGCTTGGTGGAGGAAAGTGAAGCTTTCTTT.

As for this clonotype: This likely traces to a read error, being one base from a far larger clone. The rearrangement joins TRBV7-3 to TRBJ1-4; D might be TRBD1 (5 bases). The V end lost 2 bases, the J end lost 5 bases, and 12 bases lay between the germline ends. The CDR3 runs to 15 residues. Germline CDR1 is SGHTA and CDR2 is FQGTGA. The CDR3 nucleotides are TGTGCCAGCAGCTTAGCTGGGGCGGAGAATGAAAAACTGTTTTTT. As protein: CASSLAGAENEKLFF.

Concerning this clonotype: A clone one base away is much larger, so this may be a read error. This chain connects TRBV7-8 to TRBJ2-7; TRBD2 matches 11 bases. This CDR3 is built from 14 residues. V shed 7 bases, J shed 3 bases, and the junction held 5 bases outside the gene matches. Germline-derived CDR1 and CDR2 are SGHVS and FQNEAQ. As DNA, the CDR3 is TGTGCCAGCACCCCCGGGACTAGCGGCTACGAGCAGTACTTC. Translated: CASTPGTSGYEQYF.

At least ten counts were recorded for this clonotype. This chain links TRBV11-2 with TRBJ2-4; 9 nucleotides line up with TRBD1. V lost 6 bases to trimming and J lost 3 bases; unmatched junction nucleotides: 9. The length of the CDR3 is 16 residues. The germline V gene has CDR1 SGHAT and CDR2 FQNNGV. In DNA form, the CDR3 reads TGTGCCAGCAGATCCCCGGGACAGGGCGGCAAAAACATTCAGTACTTC. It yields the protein CASRSPGQGGKNIQYF.

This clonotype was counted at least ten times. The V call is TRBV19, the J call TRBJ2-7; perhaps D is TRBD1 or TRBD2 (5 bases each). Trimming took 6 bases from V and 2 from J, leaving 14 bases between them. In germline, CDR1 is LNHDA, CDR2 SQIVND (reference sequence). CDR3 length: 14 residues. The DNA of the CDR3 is TGTGCCAGTAGGGGACGGGACGGCACCTACGAGCAGTACTTC. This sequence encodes CASRGRDGTYEQYF.

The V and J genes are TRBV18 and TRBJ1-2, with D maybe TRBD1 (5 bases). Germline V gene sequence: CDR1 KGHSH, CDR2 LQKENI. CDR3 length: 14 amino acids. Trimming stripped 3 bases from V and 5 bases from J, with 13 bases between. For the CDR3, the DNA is TGTGCCAGCTCACCCAACAGGTCCCGTTATGGCTACACCTTC. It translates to CASSPNRSRYGYTF. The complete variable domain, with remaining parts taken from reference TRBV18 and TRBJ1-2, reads NAGVMQNPRHLVRRRGQEARLRCSPMKGHSHVYWYRQLPEEGLKFMVYLQKENIIDESGMPKERFSAEFPKEGPSILRIQQVVRGDSAAYFCASSPNRSRYGYTFGSGTRLTVV.

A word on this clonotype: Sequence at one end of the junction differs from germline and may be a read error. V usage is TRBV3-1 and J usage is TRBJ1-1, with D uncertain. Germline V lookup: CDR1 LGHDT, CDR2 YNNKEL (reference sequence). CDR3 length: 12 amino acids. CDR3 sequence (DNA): TGTGCCAGCAGCCAAGGGACCCGGGAGGCTTCCTTT. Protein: CASSQGTREASF.

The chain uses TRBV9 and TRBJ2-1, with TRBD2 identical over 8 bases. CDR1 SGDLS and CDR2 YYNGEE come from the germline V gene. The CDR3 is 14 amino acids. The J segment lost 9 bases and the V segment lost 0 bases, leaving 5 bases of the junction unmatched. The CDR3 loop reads CASSVGNSGAEQFF. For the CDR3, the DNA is TGTGCCAGCAGCGTAGGTAATAGCGGGGCTGAGCAGTTCTTC.

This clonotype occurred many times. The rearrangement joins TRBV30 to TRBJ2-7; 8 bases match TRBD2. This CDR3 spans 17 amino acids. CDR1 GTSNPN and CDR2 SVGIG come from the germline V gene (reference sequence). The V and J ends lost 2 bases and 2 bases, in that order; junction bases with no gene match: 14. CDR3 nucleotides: TGTGCCTGGAGTAAACCGCCGCGGCTAGCGGGCACCTACGAGCAGTACTTC. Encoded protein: CAWSKPPRLAGTYEQYF.

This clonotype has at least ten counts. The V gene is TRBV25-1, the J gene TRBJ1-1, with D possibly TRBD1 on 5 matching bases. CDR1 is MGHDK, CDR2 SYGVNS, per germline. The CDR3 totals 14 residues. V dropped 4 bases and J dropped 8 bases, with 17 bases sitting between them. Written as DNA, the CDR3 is TGTGCCAGCAGTGTGGGGGGGAGGGTCCGAGAAGCTTTCTTT. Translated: CASSVGGRVREAFF.

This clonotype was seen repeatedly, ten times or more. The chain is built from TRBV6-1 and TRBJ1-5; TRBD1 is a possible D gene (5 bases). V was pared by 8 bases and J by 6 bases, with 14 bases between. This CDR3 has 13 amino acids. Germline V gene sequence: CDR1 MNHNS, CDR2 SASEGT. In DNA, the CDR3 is TGTGCCAGCCCGGGGGAGGGGCTTCAGCCCCAGCATTTT. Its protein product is CASPGEGLQPQHF.

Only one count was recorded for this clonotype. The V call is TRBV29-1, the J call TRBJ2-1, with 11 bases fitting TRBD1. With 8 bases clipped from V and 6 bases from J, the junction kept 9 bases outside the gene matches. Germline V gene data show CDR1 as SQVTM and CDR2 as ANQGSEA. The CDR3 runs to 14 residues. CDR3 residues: CSSRWTGGFNEQFF. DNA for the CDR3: TGCAGCTCCCGATGGACAGGGGGCTTCAATGAGCAGTTCTTC.

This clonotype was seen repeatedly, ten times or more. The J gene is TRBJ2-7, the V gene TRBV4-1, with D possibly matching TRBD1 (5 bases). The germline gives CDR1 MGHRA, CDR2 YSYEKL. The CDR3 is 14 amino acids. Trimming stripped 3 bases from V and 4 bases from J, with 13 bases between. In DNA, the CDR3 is TGCGCCAGCAGCCAGCCTCAGGGTTGGTACGAGCAGTACTTC. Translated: CASSQPQGWYEQYF.